Listed below are T cell receptor beta chains from one sample, sequenced in a study of control samples from healthy donors and cancer patients. Profiled with immunoSEQ multiplex PCR; TCRdb holds only in-frame clones, not every one. Of over 110,000 clones listed, around 90% are singletons. Sequenced sample: blood. The receptor source for this set is a man aged 25-45 years in good health. The conserved cysteine and the conserved F or W are not part of the CDR3 here. Each record gives: V gene, CDR3 length, J gene, D gene, CDR3 protein. D genes are given only for firm matches.

TRBV7-6	12	TRBJ1-5	NA	ASSRYTSNQPQH
TRBV29-1	8	TRBJ2-7	NA	SVPSYEQY
TRBV11-3	11	TRBJ2-7	NA	ASSLDGGNEQY
TRBV4-2	12	TRBJ2-2	NA	ASSQDEGLGELF
TRBV14	10	TRBJ2-5	NA	ASSQDGETQY
TRBV27	11	TRBJ1-1	NA	ASSSRGGTEAF
TRBV28	13	TRBJ2-1	TRBD1	ASTIPGQGAGEQF
TRBV28	10	TRBJ1-2	TRBD1	ASSFRGSGYT
TRBV4-1	14	TRBJ1-2	NA	ASSPVAQGINYGYT
TRBV7-9	14	TRBJ1-3	TRBD1	ASSSRQGARGNTIY
TRBV2	10	TRBJ2-3	NA	ASSPFTDTQY
TRBV7-9	16	TRBJ2-7	TRBD2	ASSLVVGTSGTYYEQY
TRBV19	14	TRBJ1-2	TRBD1	ASSMLRDRGGYGYT
TRBV28	12	TRBJ2-1	TRBD2	ASRRTSPYNEQF
TRBV11-3	12	TRBJ1-1	NA	ASSLDGSGAAAF
TRBV28	13	TRBJ1-5	TRBD1	ATLKGTGAGQPQH
TRBV30	11	TRBJ1-2	TRBD1	AWSRDRVNGYT
TRBV30	15	TRBJ2-7	NA	AWMGDSGRGISYEQY
TRBV12-5	9	TRBJ2-7	NA	ASGLGGEQY
TRBV15	11	TRBJ2-1	TRBD2	ATRGLADNEQF
TRBV11-3	13	TRBJ2-1	TRBD2	ASSFAGTSSNEQF
TRBV28	12	TRBJ1-2	NA	ASRPDLANYGYT
TRBV14	16	TRBJ1-5	NA	ASSQESARGYSNQPQH
TRBV6-2/TRBV6-3	13	TRBJ2-3	NA	ASSYSVASTDTQY
TRBV28	14	TRBJ2-4	NA	ASSSRGAGAKNIQY
TRBV7-3	13	TRBJ2-7	NA	ASSLIGTASYEQY
TRBV4-2	12	TRBJ1-5	NA	ASSQELGDQPQH
TRBV5-1	10	TRBJ2-5	NA	ASSPGMETQY
TRBV6-1	12	TRBJ1-6	NA	ASSEGTDNSPLH
TRBV19	12	TRBJ1-1	TRBD1	ASSQYRGVTEAF
TRBV7-9	14	TRBJ1-2	NA	ASSLEGTRANYGYT
TRBV7-2	13	TRBJ1-6	NA	ASSLEGSGNSPLH
TRBV7-3	12	TRBJ2-7	NA	ASSLMGGRDEQY
TRBV9	13	TRBJ2-7	TRBD1	ASSVAGTENYEQY
TRBV29-1	19	TRBJ2-3	TRBD2	SVEERVRERTSGTSTDTQY
TRBV12-3/TRBV12-4	11	TRBJ2-2	TRBD2	ASRTSGVAELF
TRBV7-2	14	TRBJ2-7	NA	ASSLDRDIYGYEQY
TRBV6-4	12	TRBJ2-2	NA	ASRTGANTGELF
TRBV3-1/TRBV3-2	13	TRBJ1-1	TRBD1	ASLRQGATNTEAF
TRBV7-9	11	TRBJ1-3	TRBD1	ASSSGQGNTIY
TRBV30	10	TRBJ2-1	NA	AWSSMVVEQF
TRBV28	12	TRBJ2-2	NA	ASLRGENTGELF
TRBV5-5	15	TRBJ2-7	NA	ASSLSFVFGGFREQY
TRBV6-5	13	TRBJ2-7	TRBD1	ASSKETGPNYEQY
TRBV4-3	13	TRBJ2-7	NA	ASSQGPSGSYEQY
TRBV5-8	13	TRBJ1-6	NA	ASSLGRGNNSPLH
TRBV7-2	11	TRBJ1-2	NA	ASSLVVGWGYT
TRBV7-3	13	TRBJ2-2	TRBD2	ASSFRGGSSGELF
TRBV4-3	13	TRBJ1-5	NA	ASSQDFGSNQPQH
TRBV24-1	13	TRBJ2-1	TRBD2	ATSDGGGPRDEQF
TRBV12-3/TRBV12-4	11	TRBJ2-7	NA	ASSERETNEQY
TRBV28	7	TRBJ2-2	NA	TQFGELF
TRBV25-1	12	TRBJ2-2	NA	ASSATGEAGELF
TRBV10-3	12	TRBJ2-7	TRBD1	AISGTGGVLFQY
TRBV19	11	TRBJ2-5	NA	ASSATVGETQY
TRBV28	16	TRBJ2-7	TRBD2	ASSLFGTSGRAAYEQY
TRBV13	15	TRBJ2-7	TRBD2	ASSGGSLAGALYEQY
TRBV25-1	12	TRBJ1-6	TRBD1	ASSGQGGNSPLH
TRBV19	12	TRBJ1-5	NA	ASSIWAENQPQH
TRBV6-5	13	TRBJ1-2	NA	ASSYGARGGYGYT